This TCR beta chain is drawn from a study of T cell responses to AZD1222 COVID-19 vaccine. Method: immunoSEQ multiplex PCR; TCRdb's copy keeps in-frame clones and lacks some. The sample lists approximately 60,000 clones, about 86% occurring once. Sequences were derived from peripheral blood, sampled 28 days after the second AZD1222 dose. The sequence was obtained from an adult who received the AZD1222 COVID-19 vaccine.

CDR3 nucleotides: TGCGCCAGCAGCCCTAGCGGGGGGGCCACCGGGGAGCTGTTTTTT. Residues: CASSPSGGATGELFF. The rearrangement links TRBV4-1 to TRBJ2-2; 12 bases map to TRBD2. The CDR3 runs to 15 residues. The V gene end was trimmed by 4 bases and the J gene end by 4 bases; junction bases not matched to a gene: 1. CDR1 is MGHRA and CDR2 is YSYEKL in the germline V gene.